This T cell receptor beta chain was captured in a study of cytotoxic CD8 clonotypes in ibrutinib-treated CLL (dated by TCRdb to the early 2020s). In terms of the full investigation: The cohort was composed of ten to eleven relapsed/refractory and approximately 16 treatment-naive patients; IGHV unmutated status was identified in 17 patients. Responses were partial in roughly 24 patients and complete in 2; after median approximately 5.5 years follow-up, around 15 stayed in remission and about twelve progressed. Samples at response were collected after a median of approximately twelve months of treatment, with a range of roughly 6 to 40 months. On average, each sample had approximately 280,000 productive templates and more than 75,000 productive rearrangements. Longitudinal samples were available for 26 of the 86 trial participants. Cryopreserved peripheral blood mononuclear cells were collected before treatment, at response, and at either disease progression or sustained remission. All remission and progressive disease samples were collected while patients were still receiving ibrutinib. The research as a whole found: Baseline clonality exceeded that of age-matched healthy donors and correlated strongly with circulating CD8+ T-cell counts. Sampling times were not matched between sustained-remission and progressing patients, and lymph node repertoires were not studied. Public clonotypes were rare and either shrank or stayed stable during treatment, and the rise in clonality at ibrutinib response reflected expansion of private clonotypes. At ibrutinib response clonality went up, during sustained remission it held steady, and at progression it dropped back toward baseline.

This clone was observed a handful of times. The specificity of this receptor is unknown. Base qualities are missing; no much larger clone stands one base away. The time point label for this specimen denotes: 12 months on ibrutinib. For TCR beta library preparation, roughly 2.1 micrograms of genomic DNA were isolated from cryopreserved PBMCs. High-throughput TCR beta sequencing was performed on longitudinal blood samples from CLL patients receiving ibrutinib monotherapy. The patients took part in an open-label, single-center phase 2 trial of ibrutinib monotherapy. Each clonotype received, on average, 10x coverage in deep resolution sequencing performed on a MiSeq, where the target depth lay between 1 in 1 million and 1 in 200,000 T cells. The immunoSEQ hsTCRB Kit was used to generate TCR beta libraries. The study's own analysis went as follows. ImmunoSEQ Data Assistant and ImmunoSEQ Analyzer were used for data analysis, and V, D and J genes were assigned according to IMGT definitions. Clonality, with values ranging from 0 to 1, was calculated as one minus the normalized Shannon entropy of productive rearrangement frequencies. Only overrepresented clonotypes making up at least 0.05% of the repertoire of each patient were included in the public clonotype analysis. Fewer than 15 age-matched healthy donor repertoires from immuneACCESS served as clonality controls. The table was pulled from immuneACCESS by TCRdb, which kept in-frame rearrangements only. Such tables lose some clones; where checked, under half of the loss comes from unresolved V genes, and the rest has no known cause. V and J calls and clone size come straight from that table; D and trimming were deduced from the DNA. The sample yields about 130,000 clones; about 80% were counted once. Roughly 13% of the sample rests with the top ten.

Sequenced here: PBMCs, sampled after 12 months of ibrutinib treatment. This receptor was taken from a human donor with chronic lymphocytic leukemia.

The sequence in DNA is TGTGCCATCAGTGAGTCGACGGTGGTTCAGTTCTTC. It encodes CAISESTVVQFF. The sequence joins TRBV10-3 to TRBJ2-1, with the identity of the D gene unclear. The CDR3 spans 12 residues, from the cysteine through the phenylalanine. CDR3 DNA is the only sequence kept; it has 36 bases, read in frame from the first base. V is cut by 0 bases and J by 13 bases, and the space between the germline ends is 10 bases. CDR1 and CDR2 (ENHRY, SYGVKD) derive from the germline V gene.